This TCR beta chain was documented in a study of T cell responses to AZD1222 COVID-19 vaccine. Measured with immunoSEQ multiplex PCR; TCRdb has only the in-frame clones, and not every one. The sample contains approximately 130,000 clones, around 87% of which appear only once. Regarding this clone: The antigen is unknown.

The study's findings and limits: Vaccine-associated CD4 TCRs ranged over spike, dominating at 160-218 and 743-854. Only five to seven AZD1222 recipients tested seropositive at baseline. Repertoires in all cases were sampled only once the peak T cell response had passed. Unmutated variant regions are reportedly the target of nearly half of TCRs that are spike-specific.

This CDR3 is 15 amino acids long. The receptor was isolated from an adult who received the AZD1222 COVID-19 vaccine. This chain connects TRBV12-1 to TRBJ2-7; the table's D call TRBD2 went unverified against the DNA. TRBV12-1 is given as a pseudogene. The source was peripheral blood, collected 28 days after the second AZD1222 dose. CDR3: CASSKAAGGSYEQYF. CDR3 in DNA: TGTGCCAGCAGCAAGGCCGCGGGGGGCTCCTACGAGCAGTACTTC.